Listed here is a single T cell receptor beta chain. The sample is drawn from a study of T cell changes during pregnancy in multiple sclerosis. Using immunoSEQ multiplex PCR, the repertoire was profiled, and TCRdb retains in-frame clones only, with some absent. This sample carries some 100,000 clones, approximately 90% of them seen once, and the ten largest clones take 1.2%. The sequences come from peripheral blood, collected in the second trimester of pregnancy. The sequence derives from a female donor with multiple sclerosis, enrolled in a pregnancy study.

CDR3 coding DNA: TGTGCCAGTAGTATTGACAGGGCTTCGCCCCAGCATTTT. This encodes CASSIDRASPQHF. This rearrangement joins TRBV19 to TRBJ1-5; 7 bases map to TRBD1. V was pared by 3 bases and J by 9 bases, with 5 bases of the junction left unmatched. This CDR3 is built from 13 residues. Germline assignment: CDR1 LNHDA and CDR2 SQIVND (reference sequence). Filled out from reference TRBV19 and TRBJ1-5, the complete variable domain reads DGGITQSPKYLFRKEGQNVTLSCEQNLNHDAMYWYRQDPGQGLRLIYYSQIVNDFQKGDIAEGYSVSREKKESFPLTVTSAQKNPTAFYLCASSIDRASPQHFGDGTRLSIL.